This TCR beta chain comes out of a study of post-analysis software for immune sequencing data. This clonotype was counted only a few times. Its antigen is undetermined. Germline V gives CDR1 SNHLY, CDR2 FYNNEI. The V gene lost 10 bases and the J gene lost 8 bases, with 23 bases spanning the gap. This CDR3 is built from 14 residues. Unique molecular identifiers were present in the TCR beta cDNA libraries. TCRdb ran MiXCR on the PCR reads and lists one entry per CDR3 protein. The sample yields roughly 800,000 distinct CDR3 sequences, roughly 27% seen once. Study-wide results and caveats: A handful of TRBV segments were significantly more frequent in patients than in controls. TRBV5-6, TRBV5-1 and TRBV20-1 were among these segments.

The rearrangement uses TRBV2 and TRBJ1-2; D remains ambiguous. Material for sequencing was blood. This receptor was taken from a girl between 10 and 17 years old with multiple sclerosis. CDR3 protein: CATLKEAEPRGYTF. The CDR3 nucleotides are TGTGCCACCCTTAAAGAGGCGGAACCCCGCGGCTACACCTTC.